This TCR beta chain was documented in a study of shared clonotypes between healthy human individuals. About this clone: Its antigen is currently unknown.

Template for every sorted-subset replicate PCR totaled around 210 ng DNA, 25,000 to 30,000 T cell genomes. Produced via immunoSEQ multiplex PCR; TCRdb's table is partial and in-frame only. The data hold about 730,000 clones, with roughly 72% observed a single time. CDR1 SEHNR and CDR2 FQNEAQ come from the germline V gene (reference sequence). The J segment lost 2 bases and the V segment lost 3 bases, leaving 12 bases of the junction unmatched. CDR3 size: 18 residues. Study-wide results and caveats: Compared with memory subsets, naive subsets generally had larger estimated richness.

Healthy HIV-negative adults without recent acute infections or vaccinations served as donors. This receptor was obtained from a woman between 25 and 40 years old in good health. The sequencing input was memory CD4+ T cells sorted from blood. Subset defined: CD45RA-negative fraction. The chain has TRBV7-9 and TRBJ2-2; 7 bases match TRBD1. DNA of the CDR3: TGTGCCAGCAGCTTCCGACAGGGACAAATCCGAAACACCGGGGAGCTGTTTTTT. As protein: CASSFRQGQIRNTGELFF.